The T cell receptor (beta chain) described here comes from a study of T cells after yellow fever vaccination. V shed 0 bases and J 4 bases; nucleotides not matched to a gene: 4. Germline assignment: CDR1 MNHEY and CDR2 SVGAGI. This CDR3 comprises 18 residues. TCRdb itself ran the 5' RACE reads through MiXCR, one entry per CDR3 protein. The table includes 120,000 or so distinct CDR3 sequences, 8% to 10% detected once. This clonotype has only a few counts. The specimen comprised CD8+ T cells sorted from PBMCs, sampled on the day of the yellow fever booster vaccination. The chain carries TRBV6-5 and TRBJ2-3; 16 bases agree with TRBD2. The sequence derives from a man between 18 and 29 years old who received the YFV17D yellow fever vaccine. CDR3 DNA: TGTGCCAGCAGTTACTCGGGACTAGCGGGGGGGCCCGCAGATACGCAGTATTTT. This gives the protein CASSYSGLAGGPADTQYF.